This T cell receptor (beta chain) was captured in a study of high-grade serous ovarian cancer treatment subgroups. Turning to the study itself: Samples averaged roughly 15,000 reads and about 7,100 unique TCR beta rearrangements. Points from the study as a whole: These tumor repertoires lack spatial information from bulk sequencing. Clonal relatedness tracked neoantigen level, and by trend copy number and mutation load.

To note about this clone: The antigen is undetermined.

There are 14 residues in the CDR3. Trimming cost V 3 bases and J 4 bases, with 13 bases left between them. Germline-derived CDR1 and CDR2 are SGHKS and YYEKEE (reference sequence). Tumor samples were taken before definitive surgery or chemotherapy. TCRdb keeps only in-frame clones here, not all; method: immunoSEQ multiplex PCR. The sample lists around 20,000 clones, around 75% occurring once. This receptor was identified in a human donor with high-grade serous ovarian cancer. Sequencing was carried out using tumor tissue. The gene calls are TRBV5-5 and TRBJ2-5; D call uncertain. The CDR3 is CASSSLPWGETQYF. Here the CDR3 DNA reads TGTGCCAGCAGCTCACTCCCCTGGGGAGAGACCCAGTACTTC. Full variable domain (outside the CDR3, taken from reference TRBV5-5 and TRBJ2-5): DAGVTQSPTHLIKTRGQQVTLRCSPISGHKSVSWYQQVLGQGPQFIFQYYEKEERGRGNFPDRFSARQFPNYSSELNVNALLLGDSALYLCASSSLPWGETQYFGPGTRLLVL.